The 10 T cell receptor beta chains in this list originate from one sample, sequenced in a study of shared clonotypes between healthy human individuals. Using immunoSEQ multiplex PCR, the repertoire was profiled, and TCRdb retains in-frame clones only, with some absent. Among about 1.5 million clones listed, nearly 99% were seen once. The sample consisted of naive CD4+ T cells sorted from blood. Subset meaning: CD45RA+ positively selected. The receptors come from a man aged 25 to 40 in good health.

This sequence joins TRBV6-6 and TRBJ2-7; D possibly corresponds to TRBD1 (5 bases). The V end lost 6 bases, the J end lost 3 bases, and 9 bases lay between the germline ends. CDR3 length: 12 residues. From germline, CDR1 is MNHNY and CDR2 SVGAGI (reference sequence). CDR3 residues: CASSARVYEQYF. The CDR3 bases are TGTGCCAGCAGCGCCAGGGTCTACGAGCAGTACTTC.

The V call is TRBV5-4, the J call TRBJ2-1, with 14 bases matching TRBD2. The V and J ends lost 9 bases and 8 bases, in that order; junction bases with no gene match: 10. Germline CDR1 SGHNT, CDR2 YYREEE (reference sequence). This CDR3 spans 15 amino acids. Here the CDR3 reads CATSGGTSGSYEQFF. CDR3 coding DNA: TGTGCCACCTCGGGGGGGACTAGCGGGAGCTATGAGCAGTTCTTC.

This rearrangement joins TRBV19 to TRBJ2-7; D is perhaps TRBD1 or TRBD2 (6 bases each). The CDR3 consists of 15 residues. Per germline, CDR1 LNHDA and CDR2 SQIVND (reference sequence). Trimming shortened V by 1 base and J by 4 bases, and 14 bases separated the two germline ends. The CDR3 is CASSIVAGGGYEQYF. CDR3 coding DNA: TGTGCCAGTAGTATAGTGGCAGGAGGGGGATACGAGCAGTACTTC.

The chain links TRBV9 to TRBJ1-4; no clear D gene. Trimming removed 2 bases from V and 12 bases from J, with 14 bases in between. The length of the CDR3 is 13 residues. The V gene's germline CDR1 is SGDLS and CDR2 YYNGEE. The CDR3 loop reads CASSVLPNLELFF. The CDR3 DNA follows: TGTGCCAGCAGCGTTTTACCTAACTTAGAACTGTTTTTT.

The gene calls are TRBV19 and TRBJ2-5; D is ambiguous. The CDR3 spans 12 residues. Germline lookup yields CDR1 LNHDA and CDR2 SQIVND (reference sequence). Trimming removed 3 bases from V and 4 bases from J, with 6 bases in between. This CDR3 reads CASSMPGETQYF. Here the CDR3 DNA reads TGTGCCAGTAGTATGCCGGGAGAGACCCAGTACTTC.

This chain connects TRBV6-1 to TRBJ2-2; D is possibly TRBD1 (6 bases). This CDR3 has 14 amino acids. Germline values: CDR1 MNHNS, CDR2 SASEGT. Trimming pared 6 bases from V and 4 bases from J, leaving 12 bases between. The CDR3 DNA is TGTGCCAGCAGATGGACAGCATCCACCGGGGAGCTGTTTTTT. This translates into CASRWTASTGELFF.

The rearrangement joins TRBV7-3 to TRBJ2-5; 10 nucleotides align to TRBD2. Germline CDR1 and CDR2: SGHTA and FQGTGA. Trimming at V came to 1 base and at J to 4 bases, leaving 6 bases not matched to a gene. This CDR3 contains 16 residues. The CDR3 bases are TGTGCCAGCAGCTTAAGGGCCCTAGCGGGAGTAGAGACCCAGTACTTC. It codes for CASSLRALAGVETQYF.

The V call is TRBV5-1, the J call TRBJ1-3; tentatively, D is TRBD1 (5 bases). Trimming took 7 bases from V and 4 from J, leaving 12 bases between them. CDR1 and CDR2 (germline): SGHRS, YFSETQ. This CDR3 comprises 13 residues. The CDR3 DNA reads TGCGCCAGCCGGCAGGGTGCCGGAAACACCATATATTTT. This gives the protein CASRQGAGNTIYF.

The genes are TRBV6-5 and TRBJ2-7, with 11 bases lining up with TRBD2. V was clipped by 1 base and J by 4 bases; unmatched bases: 3. This CDR3 contains 15 residues. Germline loops: CDR1 MNHEY, CDR2 SVGAGI. The CDR3 DNA follows: TGTGCCAGCAGTTACTTAGCGGGAGGGCCTTACGAGCAGTACTTC. Translation gives CASSYLAGGPYEQYF.

As DNA, the CDR3 is TGTGCCAGCAGCTTATACGGGAGCCCCTACAATGAGCAGTTCTTC. As protein: CASSLYGSPYNEQFF. The rearrangement uses TRBV7-2 and TRBJ2-1; perhaps TRBD2 as D (6 bases). The germline V gene has CDR1 SGHTA and CDR2 FQGNSA. The V and J ends lost 2 bases and 2 bases respectively, with 10 bases between them. The CDR3 has 15 residues.